What follows is one T cell receptor beta chain and its context. This record comes from a study of control samples from healthy donors and cancer patients. The V segment lost 4 bases and the J segment 2 bases; nucleotides outside the gene matches: 5. Germline CDR1 is GTSNPN and CDR2 is SVGIG (reference sequence). There are 13 residues in the CDR3. The protocol was immunoSEQ multiplex PCR, while the TCRdb copy is restricted to in-frame clones and leaves out a portion. Here the sample spans 13,000 to 15,000 clones, approximately 80% being singletons. The sequencing sample was made of formalin-fixed, paraffin-embedded tissue. The clonotype originates from a female donor with lung cancer. The chain has TRBV30 and TRBJ2-7; 7 bases line up with TRBD1. The CDR3 DNA reads as TGTGCCTGGACACAGGGGTCGACCTACGAGCAGTACTTC. Protein product: CAWTQGSTYEQYF.